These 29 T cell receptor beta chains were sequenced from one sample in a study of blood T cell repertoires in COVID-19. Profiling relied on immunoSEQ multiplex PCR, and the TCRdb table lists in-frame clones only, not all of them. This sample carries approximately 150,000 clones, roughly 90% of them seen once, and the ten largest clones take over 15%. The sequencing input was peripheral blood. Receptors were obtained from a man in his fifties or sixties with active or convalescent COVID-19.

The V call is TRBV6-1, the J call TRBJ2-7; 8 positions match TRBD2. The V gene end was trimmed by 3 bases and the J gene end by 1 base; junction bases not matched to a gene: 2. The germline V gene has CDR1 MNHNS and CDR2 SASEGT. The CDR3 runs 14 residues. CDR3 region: CASSDAGGSYEQYF. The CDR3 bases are TGTGCCAGCAGTGACGCGGGAGGATCCTACGAGCAGTACTTC.

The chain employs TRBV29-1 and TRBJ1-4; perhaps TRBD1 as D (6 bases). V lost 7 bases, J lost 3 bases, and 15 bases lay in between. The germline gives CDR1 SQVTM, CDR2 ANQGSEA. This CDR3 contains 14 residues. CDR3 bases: TGCAGCGCGAGGGGGTCCACCCCTAATGAAAAACTGTTTTTT. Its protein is CSARGSTPNEKLFF.

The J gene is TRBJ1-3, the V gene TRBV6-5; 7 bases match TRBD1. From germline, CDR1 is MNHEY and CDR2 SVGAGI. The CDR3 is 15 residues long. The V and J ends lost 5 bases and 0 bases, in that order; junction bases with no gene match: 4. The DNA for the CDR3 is TGTGCCAGCAGTCTCCGGGACAGCTCTGGAAACACCATATATTTT. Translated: CASSLRDSSGNTIYF.

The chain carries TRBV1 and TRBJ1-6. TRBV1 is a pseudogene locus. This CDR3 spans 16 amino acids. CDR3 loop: CTSSPDGGASNSPLHF. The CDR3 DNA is TGCACCAGCAGCCCCGACGGGGGAGCCTCCAATTCACCCCTCCACTTT.

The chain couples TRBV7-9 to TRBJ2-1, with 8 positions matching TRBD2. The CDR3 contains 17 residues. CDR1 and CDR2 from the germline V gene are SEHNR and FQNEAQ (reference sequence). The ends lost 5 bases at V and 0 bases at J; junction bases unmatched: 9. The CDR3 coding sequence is TGTGCCAGCAGCCCCCGAGGTAGCGGGGACTCCTACAATGAGCAGTTCTTC. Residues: CASSPRGSGDSYNEQFF. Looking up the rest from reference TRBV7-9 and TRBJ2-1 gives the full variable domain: DTGVSQNPRHKITKRGQNVTFRCDPISEHNRLYWYRQTLGQGPEFLTYFQNEAQLEKSRLLSDRFSAERPKGSFSTLEIQRTEQGDSAMYLCASSPRGSGDSYNEQFFGPGTRLTVL.

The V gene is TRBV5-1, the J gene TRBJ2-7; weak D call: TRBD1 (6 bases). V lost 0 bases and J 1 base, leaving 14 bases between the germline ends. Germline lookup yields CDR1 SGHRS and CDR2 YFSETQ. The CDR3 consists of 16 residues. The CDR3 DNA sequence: TGCGCCAGCAGCTTGGCCCCGACAGGACATTCCTACGAGCAGTACTTC. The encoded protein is CASSLAPTGHSYEQYF.

The CDR3 coding sequence is TGTGCCTGGGCGAAGAGGACAGGGACGAACACCGGGGAGCTGTTTTTT. Translated: CAWAKRTGTNTGELFF. V usage is TRBV30 and J usage is TRBJ2-2; 8 bases agree with TRBD1. Germline lookup yields CDR1 GTSNPN and CDR2 SVGIG (reference sequence). CDR3 length: 16 amino acids. V shed 5 bases, J shed 0 bases, and the junction held 8 bases outside the gene matches. Filled out from reference TRBV30 and TRBJ2-2, the complete variable domain reads SQTIHQWPATLVQPVGSPLSLECTVEGTSNPNLYWYRQAAGRGLQLLFYSVGIGQISSEVPQNLSASRPQDRQFILSSKKLLLSDSGFYLCAWAKRTGTNTGELFFGEGSRLTVL.

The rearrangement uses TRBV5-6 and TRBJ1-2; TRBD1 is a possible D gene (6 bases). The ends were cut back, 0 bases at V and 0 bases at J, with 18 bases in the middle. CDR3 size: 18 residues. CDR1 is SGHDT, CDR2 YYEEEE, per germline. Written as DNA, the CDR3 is TGTGCCAGCAGCTTGGTCCCCGCCAGGGGCATAACTAACTATGGCTACACCTTC. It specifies CASSLVPARGITNYGYTF.

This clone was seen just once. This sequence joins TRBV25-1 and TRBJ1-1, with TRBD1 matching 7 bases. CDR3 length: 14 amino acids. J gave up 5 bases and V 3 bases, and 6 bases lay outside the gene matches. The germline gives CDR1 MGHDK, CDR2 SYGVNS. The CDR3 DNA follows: TGTGCCAGCAGTGATTGGCAGGGGGATACTGAAGCTTTCTTT. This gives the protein CASSDWQGDTEAFF.

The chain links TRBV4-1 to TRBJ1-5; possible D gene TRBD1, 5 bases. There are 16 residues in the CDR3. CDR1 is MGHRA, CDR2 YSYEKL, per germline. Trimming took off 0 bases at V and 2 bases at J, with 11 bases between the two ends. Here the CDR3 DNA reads TGCGCCAGCAGCCAAGAAGGAAGGGGTGGCAATCAGCCCCAGCATTTT. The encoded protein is CASSQEGRGGNQPQHF.

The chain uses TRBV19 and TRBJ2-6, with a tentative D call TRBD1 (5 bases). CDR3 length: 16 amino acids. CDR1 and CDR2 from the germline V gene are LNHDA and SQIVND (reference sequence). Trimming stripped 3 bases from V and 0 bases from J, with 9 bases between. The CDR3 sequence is CASSMQGYSGANVLTF. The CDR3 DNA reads TGTGCCAGTAGTATGCAGGGATACTCTGGGGCCAACGTCCTGACTTTC. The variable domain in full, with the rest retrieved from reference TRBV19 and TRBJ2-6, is DGGITQSPKYLFRKEGQNVTLSCEQNLNHDAMYWYRQDPGQGLRLIYYSQIVNDFQKGDIAEGYSVSREKKESFPLTVTSAQKNPTAFYLCASSMQGYSGANVLTFGAGSRLTVL.

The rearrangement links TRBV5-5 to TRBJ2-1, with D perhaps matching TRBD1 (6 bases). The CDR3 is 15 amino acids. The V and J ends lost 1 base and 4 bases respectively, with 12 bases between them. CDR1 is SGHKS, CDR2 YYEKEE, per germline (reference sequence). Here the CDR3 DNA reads TGTGCCAGCAGCTTGTTGGGGACAACTTACAATGAGCAGTTCTTC. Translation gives CASSLLGTTYNEQFF.

For the CDR3, the DNA is TGTGCCAGCAGTGAAAAACGGGGTCGAGGTACGCAGTATTTT. It is translated as CASSEKRGRGTQYF. The V and J genes are TRBV6-1 and TRBJ2-3, with a weak D call TRBD2 (5 bases). Germline CDR1 reads MNHNS; CDR2 reads SASEGT. This CDR3 comprises 14 residues. The V end was cut by 2 bases, the J end by 8 bases, with 14 bases between.

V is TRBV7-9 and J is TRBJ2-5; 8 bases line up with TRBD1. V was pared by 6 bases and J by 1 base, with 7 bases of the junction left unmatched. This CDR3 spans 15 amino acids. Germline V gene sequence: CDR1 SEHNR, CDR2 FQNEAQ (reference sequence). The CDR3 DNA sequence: TGTGCCAGCAGTTATTCCGGGACAGGCCAAGAGACCCAGTACTTC. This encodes CASSYSGTGQETQYF.

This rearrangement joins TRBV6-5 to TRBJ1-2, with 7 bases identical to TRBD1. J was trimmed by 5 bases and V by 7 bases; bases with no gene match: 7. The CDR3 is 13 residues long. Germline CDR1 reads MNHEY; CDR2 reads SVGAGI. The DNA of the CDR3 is TGTGCCAGCATTCCCGGGACAGCATATGGCTACACCTTC. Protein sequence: CASIPGTAYGYTF.

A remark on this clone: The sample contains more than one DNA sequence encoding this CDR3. The CDR3 DNA follows: TGTGCCAGTAGTATAGGGACAGGGGGTGGTGAGCAGTTCTTC. It encodes CASSIGTGGGEQFF. V is TRBV19 and J is TRBJ2-1, with TRBD1 matching over 10 bases. J lost 9 bases, V lost 1 base, and 3 bases had no gene match. The CDR3 consists of 14 residues. CDR1 LNHDA and CDR2 SQIVND come from the germline V gene (reference sequence). The entire variable domain, with the rest obtained from reference TRBV19 and TRBJ2-1, is as follows: DGGITQSPKYLFRKEGQNVTLSCEQNLNHDAMYWYRQDPGQGLRLIYYSQIVNDFQKGDIAEGYSVSREKKESFPLTVTSAQKNPTAFYLCASSIGTGGGEQFFGPGTRLTVL.

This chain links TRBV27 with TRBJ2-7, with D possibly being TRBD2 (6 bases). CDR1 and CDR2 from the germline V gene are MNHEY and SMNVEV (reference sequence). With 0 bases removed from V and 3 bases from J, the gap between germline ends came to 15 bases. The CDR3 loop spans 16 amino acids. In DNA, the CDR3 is TGTGCCAGCAGTTTATCTCCTACCGGGAGTAGCTACGAGCAGTACTTC. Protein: CASSLSPTGSSYEQYF.

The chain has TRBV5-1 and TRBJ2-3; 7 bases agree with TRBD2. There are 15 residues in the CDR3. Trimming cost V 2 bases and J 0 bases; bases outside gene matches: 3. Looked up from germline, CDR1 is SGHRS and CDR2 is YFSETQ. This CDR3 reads CASSLLATSTDTQYF. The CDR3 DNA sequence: TGCGCCAGCAGCTTACTAGCGACCAGCACAGATACGCAGTATTTT.

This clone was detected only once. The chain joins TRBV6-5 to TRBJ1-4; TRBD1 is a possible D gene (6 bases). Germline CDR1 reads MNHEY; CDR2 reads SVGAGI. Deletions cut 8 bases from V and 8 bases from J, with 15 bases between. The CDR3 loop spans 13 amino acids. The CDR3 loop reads CASGAGVGEKLFF. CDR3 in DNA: TGTGCCAGCGGGGCAGGGGTAGGAGAAAAACTGTTTTTT.

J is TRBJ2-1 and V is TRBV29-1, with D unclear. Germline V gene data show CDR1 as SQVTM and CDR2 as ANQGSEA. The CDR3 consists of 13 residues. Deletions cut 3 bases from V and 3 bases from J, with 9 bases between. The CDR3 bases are TGCAGCGTTGAGATGAGATTCTACAATGAGCAGTTCTTC. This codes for CSVEMRFYNEQFF.

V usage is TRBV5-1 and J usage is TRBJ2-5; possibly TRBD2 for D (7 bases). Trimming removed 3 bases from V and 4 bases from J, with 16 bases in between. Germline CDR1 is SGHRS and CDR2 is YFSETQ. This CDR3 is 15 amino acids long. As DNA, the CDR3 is TGCGCCAGCAGCTCCTGGGGGGGCCGAGGAGAGACCCAGTACTTC. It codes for CASSSWGGRGETQYF.

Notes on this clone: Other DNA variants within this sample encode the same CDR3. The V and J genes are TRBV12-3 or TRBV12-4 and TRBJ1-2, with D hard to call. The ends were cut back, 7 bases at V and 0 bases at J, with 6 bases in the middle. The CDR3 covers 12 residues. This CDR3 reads CASTGTNYGYTF. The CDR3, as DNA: TGTGCCAGCACGGGAACTAACTATGGCTACACCTTC.

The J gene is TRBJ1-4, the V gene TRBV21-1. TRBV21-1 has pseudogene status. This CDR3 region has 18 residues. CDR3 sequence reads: CASSETSAGDATNEKLFF. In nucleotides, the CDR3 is TGTGCCAGCAGCGAAACGTCTGCGGGGGATGCAACTAATGAAAAACTGTTTTTT.

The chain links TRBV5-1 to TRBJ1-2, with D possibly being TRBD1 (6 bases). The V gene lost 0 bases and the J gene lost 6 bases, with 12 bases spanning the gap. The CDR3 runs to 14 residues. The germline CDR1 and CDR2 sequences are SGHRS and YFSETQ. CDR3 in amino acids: CASSLGQGTHGYTF. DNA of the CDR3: TGCGCCAGCAGCTTGGGGCAGGGGACCCATGGCTACACCTTC.

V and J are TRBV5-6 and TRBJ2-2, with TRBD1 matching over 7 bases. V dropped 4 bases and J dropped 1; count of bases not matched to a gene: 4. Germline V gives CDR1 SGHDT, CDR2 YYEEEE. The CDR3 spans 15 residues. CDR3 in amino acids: CASSTRDRNTGELFF. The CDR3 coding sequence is TGTGCCAGCAGCACAAGGGACAGGAACACCGGGGAGCTGTTTTTT.

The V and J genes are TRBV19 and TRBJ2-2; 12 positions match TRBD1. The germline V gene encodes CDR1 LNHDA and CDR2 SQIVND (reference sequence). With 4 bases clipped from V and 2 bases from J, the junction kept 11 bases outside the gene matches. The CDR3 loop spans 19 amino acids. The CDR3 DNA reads TGTGCCAGTAGTAGGATCACCGGGACAGGGGGCGGAAACACCGGGGAGCTGTTTTTT. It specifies CASSRITGTGGGNTGELFF. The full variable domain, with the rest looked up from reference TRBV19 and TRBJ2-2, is DGGITQSPKYLFRKEGQNVTLSCEQNLNHDAMYWYRQDPGQGLRLIYYSQIVNDFQKGDIAEGYSVSREKKESFPLTVTSAQKNPTAFYLCASSRITGTGGGNTGELFFGEGSRLTVL.

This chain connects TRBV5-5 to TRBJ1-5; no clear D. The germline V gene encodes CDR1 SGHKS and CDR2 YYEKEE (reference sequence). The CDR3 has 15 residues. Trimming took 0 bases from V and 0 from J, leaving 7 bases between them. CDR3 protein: CASSLEDYSNQPQHF. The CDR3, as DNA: TGTGCCAGCAGCTTGGAGGACTATAGCAATCAGCCCCAGCATTTT.

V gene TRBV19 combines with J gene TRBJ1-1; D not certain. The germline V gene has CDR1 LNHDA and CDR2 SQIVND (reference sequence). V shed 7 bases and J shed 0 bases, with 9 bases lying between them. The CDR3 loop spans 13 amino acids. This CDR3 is CASTVRVNTEAFF. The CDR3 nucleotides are TGTGCCAGTACCGTACGAGTGAACACTGAAGCTTTCTTT.

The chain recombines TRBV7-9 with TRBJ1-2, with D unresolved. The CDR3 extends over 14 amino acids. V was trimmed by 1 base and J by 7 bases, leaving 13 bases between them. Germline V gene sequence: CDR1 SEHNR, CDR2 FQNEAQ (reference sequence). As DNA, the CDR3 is TGTGCCAGCAGCTTAGGTCGGAGCCTTGGTGGCTACACCTTC. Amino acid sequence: CASSLGRSLGGYTF.